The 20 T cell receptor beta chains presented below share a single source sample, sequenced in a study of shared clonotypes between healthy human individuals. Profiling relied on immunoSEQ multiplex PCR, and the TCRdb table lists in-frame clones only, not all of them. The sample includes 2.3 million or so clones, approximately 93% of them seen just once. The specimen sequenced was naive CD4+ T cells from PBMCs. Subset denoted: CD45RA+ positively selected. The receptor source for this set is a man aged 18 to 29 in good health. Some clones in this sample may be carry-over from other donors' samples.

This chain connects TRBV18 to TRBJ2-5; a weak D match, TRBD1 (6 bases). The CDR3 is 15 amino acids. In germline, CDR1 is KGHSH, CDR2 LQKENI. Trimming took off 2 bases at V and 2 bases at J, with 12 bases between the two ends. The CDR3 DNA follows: TGTGCCAGCTCACCATTGACAGGACCTCAAGAGACCCAGTACTTC. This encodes CASSPLTGPQETQYF.

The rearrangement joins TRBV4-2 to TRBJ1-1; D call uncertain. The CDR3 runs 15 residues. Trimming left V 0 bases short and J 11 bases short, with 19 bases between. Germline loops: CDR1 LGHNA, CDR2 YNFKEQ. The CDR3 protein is CASSQEAALNTGAFF. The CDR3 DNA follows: TGTGCCAGCAGCCAAGAAGCAGCTCTAAACACCGGGGCTTTCTTT.

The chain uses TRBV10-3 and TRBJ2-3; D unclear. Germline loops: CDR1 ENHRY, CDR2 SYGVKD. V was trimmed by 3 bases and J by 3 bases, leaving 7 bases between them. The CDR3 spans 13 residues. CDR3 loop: CAISEVGTDTQYF. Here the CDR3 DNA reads TGTGCCATCAGTGAAGTCGGGACAGATACGCAGTATTTT.

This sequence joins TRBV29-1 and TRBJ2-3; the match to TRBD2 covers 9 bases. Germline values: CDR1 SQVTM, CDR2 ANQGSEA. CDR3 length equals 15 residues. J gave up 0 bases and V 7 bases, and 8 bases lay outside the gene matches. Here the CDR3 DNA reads TGCAGCGCCCTGGGACTAGCTAAAAGCACAGATACGCAGTATTTT. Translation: CSALGLAKSTDTQYF.

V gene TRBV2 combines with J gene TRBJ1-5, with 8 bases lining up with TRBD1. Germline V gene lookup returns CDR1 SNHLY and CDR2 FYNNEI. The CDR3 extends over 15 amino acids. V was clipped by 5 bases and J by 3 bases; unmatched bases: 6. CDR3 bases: TGTGCCAGCAGTCCCTGGACAGGGAACAATCAGCCCCAGCATTTT. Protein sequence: CASSPWTGNNQPQHF.

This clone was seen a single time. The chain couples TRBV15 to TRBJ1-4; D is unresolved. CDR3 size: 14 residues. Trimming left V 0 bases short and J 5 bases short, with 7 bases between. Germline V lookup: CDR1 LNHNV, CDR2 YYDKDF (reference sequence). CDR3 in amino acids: CATSRDNRNEKLFF. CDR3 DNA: TGTGCCACCAGCAGAGATAACAGAAATGAAAAACTGTTTTTT.

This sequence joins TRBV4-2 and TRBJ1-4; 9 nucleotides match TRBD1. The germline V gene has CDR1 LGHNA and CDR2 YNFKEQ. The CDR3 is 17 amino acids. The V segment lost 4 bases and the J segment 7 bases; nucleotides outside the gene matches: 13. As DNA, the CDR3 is TGTGCCAGCAGCCCGGGAGCCACAGGGGGCGCCGGTGAAAAACTGTTTTTT. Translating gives CASSPGATGGAGEKLFF.

The CDR3 coding sequence is TGTGCCAGCAGTCCCTTAGCGGGCCTGGTCTACAATGAGCAGTTCTTC. Translation: CASSPLAGLVYNEQFF. The chain uses TRBV9 and TRBJ2-1; 7 nucleotides match TRBD2. The V gene's germline CDR1 is SGDLS and CDR2 YYNGEE. CDR3 size: 16 residues. V was pared by 5 bases and J by 3 bases, with 11 bases of the junction left unmatched.

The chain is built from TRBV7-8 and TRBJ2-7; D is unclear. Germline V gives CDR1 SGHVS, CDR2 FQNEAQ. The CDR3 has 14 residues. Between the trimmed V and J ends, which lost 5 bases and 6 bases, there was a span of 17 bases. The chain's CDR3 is CASSQSPMTLEQYF. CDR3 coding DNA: TGTGCCAGCAGCCAGAGTCCCATGACCCTCGAGCAGTACTTC.

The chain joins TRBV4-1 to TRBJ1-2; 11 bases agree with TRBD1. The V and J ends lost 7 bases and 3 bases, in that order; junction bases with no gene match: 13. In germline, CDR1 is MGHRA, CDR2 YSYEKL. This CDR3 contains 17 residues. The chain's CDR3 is CASIPGTGGSSHYGYTF. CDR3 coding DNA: TGCGCCAGCATCCCTGGGACAGGGGGATCTTCACACTATGGCTACACCTTC.

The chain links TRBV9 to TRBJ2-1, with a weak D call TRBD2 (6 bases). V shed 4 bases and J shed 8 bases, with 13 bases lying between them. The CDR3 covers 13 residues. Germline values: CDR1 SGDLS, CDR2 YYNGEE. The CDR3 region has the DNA TGTGCCAGCAGCTTGGCCGGGGAGGATGAGCAGTTCTTC. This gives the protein CASSLAGEDEQFF.

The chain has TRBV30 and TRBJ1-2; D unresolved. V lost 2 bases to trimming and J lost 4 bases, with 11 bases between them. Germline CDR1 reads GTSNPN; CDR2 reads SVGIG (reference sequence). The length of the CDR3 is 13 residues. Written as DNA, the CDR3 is TGTGCCTGGAGTAGCGGCAGGAGCTATGGCTACACCTTC. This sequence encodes CAWSSGRSYGYTF.

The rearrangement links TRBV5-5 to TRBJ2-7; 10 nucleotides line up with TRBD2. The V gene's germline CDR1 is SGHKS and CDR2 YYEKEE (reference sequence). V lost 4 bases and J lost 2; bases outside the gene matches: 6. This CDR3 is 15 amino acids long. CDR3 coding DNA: TGTGCCAGCAGCCTTGGTACTAGCGGGACCTACGAGCAGTACTTC. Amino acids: CASSLGTSGTYEQYF. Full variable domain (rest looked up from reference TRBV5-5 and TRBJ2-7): DAGVTQSPTHLIKTRGQQVTLRCSPISGHKSVSWYQQVLGQGPQFIFQYYEKEERGRGNFPDRFSARQFPNYSSELNVNALLLGDSALYLCASSLGTSGTYEQYFGPGTRLTVT.

CDR3 protein: CASSLQGIYEQYF. In DNA, the CDR3 is TGTGCCAGCAGTTTACAGGGTATCTACGAGCAGTACTTC. The V call is TRBV28, the J call TRBJ2-7; a weak D match, TRBD1 (5 bases). The CDR3 has 13 amino acids. Germline CDR1 is MDHEN and CDR2 is SYDVKM. The V gene lost 2 bases and the J gene lost 3 bases, with 8 bases spanning the gap.

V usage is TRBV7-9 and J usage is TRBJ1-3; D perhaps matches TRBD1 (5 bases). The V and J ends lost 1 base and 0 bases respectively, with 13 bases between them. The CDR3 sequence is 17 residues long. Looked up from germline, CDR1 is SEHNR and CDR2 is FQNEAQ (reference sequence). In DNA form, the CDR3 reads TGTGCCAGCAGCTTAGGGTTCGAGGGGAGCTCTGGAAACACCATATATTTT. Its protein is CASSLGFEGSSGNTIYF.

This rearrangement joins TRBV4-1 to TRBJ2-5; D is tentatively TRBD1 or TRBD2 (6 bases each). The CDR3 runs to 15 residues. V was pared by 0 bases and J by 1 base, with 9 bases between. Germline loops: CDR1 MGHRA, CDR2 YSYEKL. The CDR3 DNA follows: TGCGCCAGCAGCCAAGATCCGGGGGCCCAAGAGACCCAGTACTTC. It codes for CASSQDPGAQETQYF.

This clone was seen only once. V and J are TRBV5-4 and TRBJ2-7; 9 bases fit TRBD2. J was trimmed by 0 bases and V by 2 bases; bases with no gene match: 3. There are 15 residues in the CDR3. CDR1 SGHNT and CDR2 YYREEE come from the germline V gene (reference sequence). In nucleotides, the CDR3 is TGTGCCAGCAGCTTTGTAGCGGGGGCCTCCTACGAGCAGTACTTC. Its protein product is CASSFVAGASYEQYF.

The CDR3: CASSLRVARFYEQFF. Written as DNA, the CDR3 is TGTGCCAGCAGCTTGCGGGTTGCCAGGTTTTATGAGCAGTTCTTC. This chain links TRBV5-6 with TRBJ2-1; D not certain. The germline CDR1 and CDR2 sequences are SGHDT and YYEEEE. Trimming shortened V by 1 base and J by 8 bases, and 16 bases separated the two germline ends. The CDR3 is 15 residues long.

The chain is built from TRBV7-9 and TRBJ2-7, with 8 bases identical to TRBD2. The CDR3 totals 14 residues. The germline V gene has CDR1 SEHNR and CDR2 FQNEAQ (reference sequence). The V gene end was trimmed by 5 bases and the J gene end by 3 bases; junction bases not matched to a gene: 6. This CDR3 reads CASSQASGSYEQYF. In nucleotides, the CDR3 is TGTGCCAGCAGCCAAGCGAGCGGGAGCTACGAGCAGTACTTC.

As DNA, the CDR3 is TGTGCCAGCAGCTTAGATCGCCCCCAACTAGCGGGACTCAATGAGCAGTTCTTC. Translated: CASSLDRPQLAGLNEQFF. V and J are TRBV11-2 and TRBJ2-1; 10 bases are shared with TRBD2. The CDR3 is 18 residues long. CDR1 SGHAT and CDR2 FQNNGV come from the germline V gene. The junction had 11 bases not matched to a gene; V was cut back by 0 bases and J by 6 bases.